The present T cell receptor beta chain was sequenced within a study of T-cell memory formation after mild COVID-19. A remark on this clonotype: Its antigen is as yet unknown.

Study-level findings and limits: The study detected some responding clones in pre-infection memory, suggesting cross-reactive memory joined.

Using its own MiXCR run on the 5' RACE reads, TCRdb lists one record per CDR3 protein. This table has roughly 480,000 distinct CDR3 sequences, more than 20% appearing once. Trimming cost V 4 bases and J 1 base, with 12 bases left between them. Germline CDR1 MNHEY, CDR2 SMNVEV (reference sequence). The CDR3 is 15 amino acids. This clonotype was sampled from an adult woman who had mild COVID-19 (a few samples of this study predate the infection). Cell type and time point are not known. Sequencing was done on a sample of PBMCs or a T cell subset sorted from them (not recorded which). The genes are TRBV27 and TRBJ2-3; D is perhaps TRBD2 (6 bases). The CDR3 DNA sequence: TGTGCCAGCAGTTCCAGGACTAAGGGCACAGATACGCAGTATTTT. As protein: CASSSRTKGTDTQYF.